These 24 T cell receptor beta chains were all obtained from the same sample, sequenced in a study of T cells after yellow fever vaccination. TCRdb reprocessed the 5' RACE reads with MiXCR, giving one entry per CDR3 protein. Among hundreds of thousands of distinct CDR3 sequences listed, 20% to 25% were seen once. This specimen consisted of PBMCs, obtained about 21 days after the first yellow fever vaccination. The receptor source for this set is a man younger than 35 who received the YFV17D yellow fever vaccine.

The gene calls are TRBV4-1 and TRBJ2-2; possibly TRBD1 for D (6 bases). Between the trimmed V and J ends, which lost 6 bases and 9 bases, there was a span of 20 bases. Germline loops: CDR1 MGHRA, CDR2 YSYEKL. There are 15 residues in the CDR3. The CDR3, as DNA: TGCGCCAGCAGTCCATCAGGGGCGGCAGTTCGGGAGCTGTTTTTT. This translates into CASSPSGAAVRELFF.

V and J are TRBV5-1 and TRBJ2-1; D gene unclear. Germline V lookup: CDR1 SGHRS, CDR2 YFSETQ. Trimming pared 0 bases from V and 0 bases from J, leaving 7 bases between. The CDR3 length is 15 residues. The CDR3: CASSLGFRSYNEQFF. CDR3 DNA: TGCGCCAGCAGCTTGGGGTTCCGCTCCTACAATGAGCAGTTCTTC.

V gene TRBV6-1 combines with J gene TRBJ2-7, with a tentative D call TRBD2 (6 bases). The CDR3 extends over 15 amino acids. V was pared by 6 bases and J by 0 bases, with 15 bases between. Germline V CDR1 and CDR2: MNHNS, SASEGT. In nucleotides, the CDR3 is TGTGCCAGCAGCGCTAGGGACTCCCCCTCCTACGAGCAGTACGTC. Its protein is CASSARDSPSYEQYV.

The chain couples TRBV28 to TRBJ2-5; 9 bases fit TRBD2. Per germline, CDR1 MDHEN and CDR2 SYDVKM. Trimming cost V 2 bases and J 6 bases; bases outside gene matches: 4. The CDR3 is 14 amino acids. The CDR3 sequence: CASSLPLAGQTQYF. The CDR3 DNA follows: TGTGCCAGCAGTTTACCCCTAGCGGGACAGACCCAGTACTTC. The complete variable domain, with remaining parts taken from reference TRBV28 and TRBJ2-5, reads DVKVTQSSRYLVKRTGEKVFLECVQDMDHENMFWYRQDPGLGLRLIYFSYDVKMKEKGDIPEGYSVSREKKERFSLILESASTNQTSMYLCASSLPLAGQTQYFGPGTRLLVL.

This clonotype was detected a few times. V gene TRBV27 combines with J gene TRBJ2-4, with unresolved D. The V end lost 2 bases, the J end lost 6 bases, and 14 bases lay between the germline ends. The germline CDR1 and CDR2 sequences are MNHEY and SMNVEV (reference sequence). CDR3 length: 15 residues. As DNA, the CDR3 is TGTGCCAGCAGTTTAAAGTTAGCAGGCGGAAACATTCAGTACTTC. Its protein is CASSLKLAGGNIQYF.

This clonotype appeared a few times. The chain recombines TRBV7-8 with TRBJ2-4, with TRBD2 matching 9 bases. The germline V gene has CDR1 SGHVS and CDR2 FQNEAQ. Unmatched junction bases numbered 8, after V lost 0 bases and J lost 5 bases. This CDR3 has 17 amino acids. The CDR3 spells CASSLALYAGGENIQYF. The CDR3 bases are TGTGCCAGCAGCTTAGCTCTGTATGCGGGGGGGGAAAACATTCAGTACTTC.

The chain couples TRBV6-1 to TRBJ1-3, with TRBD1 matching over 9 bases. V dropped 5 bases and J dropped 2; count of bases not matched to a gene: 10. The germline V gene encodes CDR1 MNHNS and CDR2 SASEGT. This CDR3 region has 17 residues. CDR3 DNA: TGTGCCAGCAGTCCGCCGGGACAGGGCTTCACTGGAAACACCATATATTTT. Amino acids: CASSPPGQGFTGNTIYF.

This clonotype was seen only a few times. V usage is TRBV7-2 and J usage is TRBJ2-1, with D uncertain. Trimming stripped 2 bases from V and 13 bases from J, with 15 bases between. Germline lookup yields CDR1 SGHTA and CDR2 FQGNSA. The CDR3 has 13 residues. The CDR3 sequence: CASSLNAANSQFF. The CDR3 region has the DNA TGTGCCAGCAGCTTAAATGCGGCCAATTCCCAGTTCTTC.

The chain recombines TRBV20-1 with TRBJ2-5, with D perhaps matching TRBD1 (6 bases). Trimming removed 1 base from V and 3 bases from J, with 15 bases in between. The CDR3 is made up of 15 amino acids. From germline, CDR1 is DFQATT and CDR2 SNEGSKA (reference sequence). The CDR3 bases are TGCAGTGCTAGAGTTCCGGGACACCCTGAAGAGACCCAGTACTTC. Protein product: CSARVPGHPEETQYF.

The chain carries TRBV4-3 and TRBJ1-1; TRBD1 might be the D (5 bases). Trimming took off 0 bases at V and 4 bases at J, with 9 bases between the two ends. The germline gives CDR1 LGHNA, CDR2 YSLEER. The CDR3 spans 14 residues. As DNA, the CDR3 is TGCGCCAGCAGCCAAGAAGGGGTATTCACTGAAGCTTTCTTT. It is translated as CASSQEGVFTEAFF.

The chain recombines TRBV15 with TRBJ1-4; no definite D call. Trimming took 2 bases from V and 10 from J, leaving 8 bases between them. Germline assignment: CDR1 LNHNV and CDR2 YYDKDF (reference sequence). The CDR3 covers 12 residues. Here the CDR3 reads CATSRTDVKLFF. The DNA of the CDR3 is TGTGCCACCAGCAGAACGGATGTAAAACTGTTTTTT.

In its sample, this clonotype was seen many times. Germline is not matched at one junction end, which may reflect a read error. V and J are TRBV5-1 and TRBJ2-3, with D maybe TRBD1 (6 bases). CDR1 is SGHRS, CDR2 YFSETQ, per germline. The CDR3 totals 14 residues. In DNA form, the CDR3 reads TGTGCCAGCAGCTTAGGACAGAGCACAGATACGCAGTATTTT. Its protein product is CASSLGQSTDTQYF.

This clonotype was detected only a few times. The chain recombines TRBV30 with TRBJ2-1; D might be TRBD1 (7 bases). V lost 8 bases and J lost 8, with 22 bases in between. The CDR3 covers 14 residues. The germline V gene encodes CDR1 GTSNPN and CDR2 SVGIG (reference sequence). For the CDR3, the DNA is TGTGCCCACACAAAGGTCGCCAGGGGGGATGAGCAGTTCTTC. Protein product: CAHTKVARGDEQFF.

The table lists this clonotype with a few counts. This chain connects TRBV6-5 to TRBJ2-4; a possible D gene is TRBD2 (5 bases). The ends were cut back, 4 bases at V and 0 bases at J, with 13 bases in the middle. Germline assignment: CDR1 MNHEY and CDR2 SVGAGI. The CDR3 has 16 residues. The DNA for the CDR3 is TGTGCCAGCAGTTTCGACTATGAGGAAGCCAAAAACATTCAGTACTTC. As protein: CASSFDYEEAKNIQYF.

The V and J genes are TRBV11-2 and TRBJ2-7; tentative D call: TRBD1 (5 bases). Trimming took off 0 bases at V and 7 bases at J, with 13 bases between the two ends. This CDR3 region has 14 residues. Germline CDR1 reads SGHAT; CDR2 reads FQNNGV. CDR3 nucleotide sequence: TGTGCCAGCAGCTTAGACCTGGGGCCGCCGGAGCAGTACTTC. Residues: CASSLDLGPPEQYF. Variable domain in full (rest from reference TRBV11-2 and TRBJ2-7): EAGVAQSPRYKIIEKRQSVAFWCNPISGHATLYWYQQILGQGPKLLIQFQNNGVVDDSQLPKDRFSAERLKGVDSTLKIQPAKLEDSAVYLCASSLDLGPPEQYFGPGTRLTVT.

This chain links TRBV7-2 with TRBJ1-1; tentative D call: TRBD1 (5 bases). The ends were cut back, 5 bases at V and 3 bases at J, with 16 bases in the middle. Germline V gives CDR1 SGHTA, CDR2 FQGNSA. The CDR3 spans 15 residues. The CDR3 sequence is CASSPQAGGYTEAFF. The CDR3 coding sequence is TGTGCCAGCAGCCCCCAAGCTGGGGGGTACACTGAAGCTTTCTTT.

The V and J genes are TRBV7-2 and TRBJ1-1; TRBD1 is a possible D gene (6 bases). The CDR3 covers 15 residues. V was cut by 7 bases and J by 1 base, with 16 bases left in between. Germline V gene sequence: CDR1 SGHTA, CDR2 FQGNSA. The CDR3, as DNA: TGTGCCAGCACGCTTGGGGGCGCCGGGAACACTGAAGCTTTCTTT. Translation gives CASTLGGAGNTEAFF.

This chain links TRBV18 with TRBJ2-5, with a weak D call TRBD1 (5 bases). V was cut by 3 bases and J by 1 base, with 12 bases left in between. Germline CDR1 and CDR2: KGHSH and LQKENI. The CDR3 spans 15 residues. The CDR3 nucleotides read TGTGCCAGCTCACCGAAGGGGCTTCCCCAAGAGACCCAGTACTTC. Amino acids: CASSPKGLPQETQYF. Full variable domain (remainder filled in from reference TRBV18 and TRBJ2-5): NAGVMQNPRHLVRRRGQEARLRCSPMKGHSHVYWYRQLPEEGLKFMVYLQKENIIDESGMPKERFSAEFPKEGPSILRIQQVVRGDSAAYFCASSPKGLPQETQYFGPGTRLLVL.

V usage is TRBV4-3 and J usage is TRBJ1-5; D gene uncertain. The germline V gene has CDR1 LGHNA and CDR2 YSLEER. This CDR3 has 14 residues. V lost 2 bases to trimming and J lost 7 bases, with 12 bases between them. The CDR3 loop is CASSQTVGGQPQHF. In DNA, the CDR3 is TGCGCCAGCAGCCAAACGGTTGGTGGACAGCCCCAGCATTTT.

In its sample, this clonotype was seen a few times. The chain carries TRBV4-3 and TRBJ1-1, with D unresolved. The CDR3 covers 14 residues. V lost 5 bases and J lost 3, with 13 bases in between. The germline gives CDR1 LGHNA, CDR2 YSLEER. The CDR3 is CASSEHGVYTEAFF. DNA for the CDR3: TGCGCCAGCAGCGAACACGGGGTGTACACTGAAGCTTTCTTT.

The chain combines TRBV5-6 with TRBJ2-1, with unresolved D. V dropped 4 bases and J dropped 0 bases, with 14 bases sitting between them. This CDR3 is built from 16 residues. Germline-derived CDR1 and CDR2 are SGHDT and YYEEEE. CDR3 region: CASSPILESSYNEQFF. The CDR3 DNA reads as TGTGCCAGCAGCCCGATTTTGGAGAGCTCCTACAATGAGCAGTTCTTC.

The CDR3 protein is CAWSRAPNQPQHF. The CDR3 DNA follows: TGTGCCTGGAGTCGGGCACCAAATCAGCCCCAGCATTTT. The chain combines TRBV30 with TRBJ1-5; no clear D. Looked up from germline, CDR1 is GTSNPN and CDR2 is SVGIG (reference sequence). Between the trimmed V and J ends, which lost 2 bases and 4 bases, there was a span of 9 bases. The CDR3 runs 13 residues.

This clonotype came up a few times. The rearrangement links TRBV5-1 to TRBJ2-7, with 11 bases identical to TRBD2. The CDR3 sequence is 16 residues long. The trim removed 4 bases at V and 7 bases at J, leaving 13 bases unmatched. CDR1 SGHRS and CDR2 YFSETQ come from the germline V gene. The CDR3 sequence: CASSALTSGGMKEQYF. The CDR3 region has the DNA TGCGCCAGCAGCGCTTTAACTAGCGGGGGCATGAAGGAGCAGTACTTC.

This clonotype showed up just a few times. The chain recombines TRBV5-1 with TRBJ2-5; TRBD2 matches 9 bases. The CDR3 covers 16 residues. The trim removed 0 bases at V and 1 base at J, leaving 4 bases unmatched. The germline gives CDR1 SGHRS, CDR2 YFSETQ. CDR3 protein: CASSLERGAIQETQYF. The CDR3 DNA reads as TGCGCCAGCAGCTTGGAGCGGGGGGCTATCCAAGAGACCCAGTACTTC.